This is a list of T cell receptor beta chains from one sample in a study of CD8 T cells in Susac syndrome. TCRdb re-derived calls from the immunoSEQ multiplex PCR reads in MiXCR, one entry per CDR3 protein. The table lists some 210,000 distinct CDR3 sequences, about 94% of them singletons. The sample comprised CD4+ T cells from PBMCs. All receptors come from a human donor with Susac syndrome. The CDR3 runs from the conserved cysteine through the conserved F or W. Fields, in order: D gene, V gene, clone size, J gene, CDR3 DNA, CDR3 protein. The D gene is left open where the match is weak. Expanded clones are given a class, and other clones once, few, many or no size at all.

-,TRBV7-9,-,TRBJ2-1,TGTGCCAGCAGCCCTCCGGCGGAGCAGTTCTTC,CASSPPAEQFF
-,TRBV19,-,TRBJ1-5,TGTGCCAGTACTCCCCGGGGAGGCCCCAATCAGCCCCAGCATTTT,CASTPRGGPNQPQHF
-,TRBV2,-,TRBJ1-2,TGTGCCAGCAGTGAAGCGCGGCCTACAGGAGGCTACACCTTC,CASSEARPTGGYTF
-,TRBV12-3/TRBV12-4,once,TRBJ1-6,TGTGCCAGCAGTTTTGTTAATTCACCCCTCCACTTT,CASSFVNSPLHF
-,TRBV20-1,once,TRBJ1-3,TGCAGTGCTAGTCCCAACTCTGGAAACACCATATATTTT,CSASPNSGNTIYF
TRBD2,TRBV20-1,-,TRBJ2-1,TGCAGTGCTAGATCGGGCGGGCGGGGGGGCCGCAATGAGCAGTTCTTC,CSARSGGRGGRNEQFF
-,TRBV6-5,-,TRBJ2-7,TGTGCCAGCAGGGCTCTTCCAGGTGCACCCCACGAGCAGTACTTC,CASRALPGAPHEQYF
TRBD2,TRBV30,-,TRBJ2-3,TGTGCCTGGAACTCTTACCGGGGGGGCACAGATACGCAGTATTTT,CAWNSYRGGTDTQYF
-,TRBV30,-,TRBJ2-2,TGTGCCTGGAGCGGAATAAGGGTAGCCGGGGAGCTGTTTTTT,CAWSGIRVAGELFF
TRBD1,TRBV12-3/TRBV12-4,-,TRBJ1-5,TGTGCCAGCAGTCCCGGGACAGGGGAAGGCAATCAGCCCCAGCATTTT,CASSPGTGEGNQPQHF
-,TRBV28,-,TRBJ1-1,TGTGCCAGCATAGAAGGGAACACTGAAGCTTTCTTT,CASIEGNTEAFF
-,TRBV6-1,once,TRBJ2-7,TGTGCCAGCAGTGAAGCCCTTCCCGGGGGCCTCCCCTACGAGCAGTACTTC,CASSEALPGGLPYEQYF
-,TRBV20-1,-,TRBJ1-3,TGCAGTGCTAGGGGGCCCGGAGGCACCATATATTTT,CSARGPGGTIYF
-,TRBV5-1,-,TRBJ1-4,TGCGCCAGCAGCCTGTCGACAGGCGATAATGAAAAACTGTTTTTT,CASSLSTGDNEKLFF
-,TRBV7-2,-,TRBJ1-5,TGTGCCAGCAGCTTACTCGGGCGACAGCCCCAGCATTTT,CASSLLGRQPQHF
-,TRBV3-1,-,TRBJ1-6,TGTGCCAGCAGACTTACCTACAGGGCTACCAATTCACCCCTCCACTTT,CASRLTYRATNSPLHF
TRBD2,TRBV5-8,-,TRBJ2-6,TGTGCCAGCAGCCGAGCGGGGGGGCCACCTGGGGCCAACGTCCTGACTTTC,CASSRAGGPPGANVLTF
-,TRBV21-1,-,TRBJ2-5,TGTGCCAGCAGCAAAGCGAGGGGAAGACAAGAGACCCAGTACTTC,CASSKARGRQETQYF
-,TRBV4-2,-,TRBJ1-2,TGTGCCAGCAGCCAAGATTCCGGGGATGGCTACACCTTC,CASSQDSGDGYTF
TRBD1,TRBV4-1,-,TRBJ1-4,TGCGCCAGCAGCCAGGTTACAGGGGGCGGTACTGAAAAACTGTTTTTT,CASSQVTGGGTEKLFF
-,TRBV20-1,-,TRBJ2-1,TGCAGTGCTCCTCAAGACTACAATGAGCAGTTCTTC,CSAPQDYNEQFF
TRBD1,TRBV30,-,TRBJ2-5,TGTGCCTGGAGTAACAGGGGGCGGGAGACCCAGTACTTC,CAWSNRGRETQYF
-,TRBV9,-,TRBJ1-1,TGTGCCAGCAGCGTAGAGCCAAGCGTGGGCACTGAAGCTTTCTTT,CASSVEPSVGTEAFF
-,TRBV7-6,-,TRBJ2-7,TGTGCCAGCAGCTCCCGGAGAGGCGGCTACGAGCAGTACTTC,CASSSRRGGYEQYF
-,TRBV20-1,-,TRBJ2-7,TGCAGTGCTAGAGATCTGGGATGGTTCGACGAGCAGTACTTC,CSARDLGWFDEQYF
-,TRBV27,-,TRBJ2-7,TGTGCCAGCAGGGACGGCTTCTCCTACGAGCAGTACTTC,CASRDGFSYEQYF
-,TRBV5-6,-,TRBJ2-5,TGTGCCAGCAGCTCGCGCCATGCGACCCAGTACTTC,CASSSRHATQYF
-,TRBV18,-,TRBJ2-7,TGTGCCAGCTCACTCGCTTCGGTTACAGGATACTACGAGCAGTACTTC,CASSLASVTGYYEQYF
TRBD1,TRBV3-1,-,TRBJ1-1,TGTGCCAGCAGCCAACATCCCGGACAGGGAGAAGCTTTCTTT,CASSQHPGQGEAFF
-,TRBV9,-,TRBJ1-1,TGTGCCAGCAGCGTAAATGCGGTCAGTGGCAGGGGCGCAGGAAGGACTGAAGCTTTCTTT,CASSVNAVSGRGAGRTEAFF
-,TRBV3-1,-,TRBJ2-7,TGTGCCAGCAGTCGGGACGGCCGAGAGCAGTACTTC,CASSRDGREQYF
-,TRBV15,-,TRBJ1-5,TGTGCCACCAGCAGGATGGGGGAGTTGGGGGGTCAGCCCCAGCATTTT,CATSRMGELGGQPQHF
-,TRBV6-2/TRBV6-3,-,TRBJ2-2,TGTGCCAGCAGTTACGAGGGGACCGGGGAGCTGTTTTTT,CASSYEGTGELFF
-,TRBV5-4,once,TRBJ1-6,TGTGCCAGCAGCTTGGGGGCTTTGGCTTCACCCCTCCACTTT,CASSLGALASPLHF
-,TRBV20-1,once,TRBJ2-6,TGCAGTGCTAACTGGAGGGGGCCTGGGGCCAACGTCCTGACTTTC,CSANWRGPGANVLTF
-,TRBV5-4,-,TRBJ1-4,TGTGCCAGCAGCTTGGGCGGAGATTCAACTAATGAAAAACTGTTTTTT,CASSLGGDSTNEKLFF
-,TRBV6-1,-,TRBJ1-2,TGTGCCAGCAGTGAAGGCGCGACAGCGGTCTATGGCTACACCTTC,CASSEGATAVYGYTF
TRBD1,TRBV27,-,TRBJ2-5,TGTGCCAGCAGTTCCGAAGACAGGGGGCAGGAAGAGACCCAGTACTTC,CASSSEDRGQEETQYF
-,TRBV18,-,TRBJ2-2,TGTGCCAGCTCACGCGTTCGGGCAGAAGAAACCGGGGAGCTGTTTTTT,CASSRVRAEETGELFF
TRBD1,TRBV6-6,-,TRBJ1-1,TGTGCCAGCACCGACGACAGGGGCACTGAAGCTTTCTTT,CASTDDRGTEAFF
-,TRBV3-1,-,TRBJ2-7,TGTGCCAGCAGCCAAGACAGGGAAGTCGAGCAGTACTTC,CASSQDREVEQYF
TRBD1,TRBV27,-,TRBJ1-1,TGTGCCAGCAGTTTATACGGACAGGGAGAATACTTTGAAGCTTTCTTT,CASSLYGQGEYFEAFF
TRBD1,TRBV5-5,-,TRBJ2-1,TGTGCCAGCAGCCACAGGGGGCAAAGCTCCTACAATGAGCAGTTCTTC,CASSHRGQSSYNEQFF
TRBD1,TRBV18,-,TRBJ1-1,TGTGCCAGCTCACCTCTAGACAGGGGTGCTGAAGCTTTCTTT,CASSPLDRGAEAFF
-,TRBV3-1,-,TRBJ2-5,TGTGCCAGCAGCCAAAATCCTCTTTTAGGAACCCAGTACTTC,CASSQNPLLGTQYF
-,TRBV27,-,TRBJ1-1,TGTGCCAGCAGTTTATGGAGGGAGGACGCTGAAGCTTTCTTT,CASSLWREDAEAFF
-,TRBV6-5,-,TRBJ1-3,TGTGCCAGCAGGAGACCAGGAAGCGGAAACACCATATATTTT,CASRRPGSGNTIYF
TRBD2,TRBV2,-,TRBJ2-1,TGTGCCAGCAGTGAAAATCAGGGGCGGGCTAGCGGGGGACTCGTGAACAATGAGCAGTTCTTC,CASSENQGRASGGLVNNEQFF
TRBD2,TRBV5-1,-,TRBJ2-3,TGCGCCAGCAGCGGGGGGGAGGATACGCAGTATTTT,CASSGGEDTQYF
-,TRBV9,once,TRBJ2-5,TGTGCCAGCAGCGTAGCGGACAGCCAAGAGACCCAGTACTTC,CASSVADSQETQYF
TRBD1,TRBV27,-,TRBJ2-1,TGTGCCAGCAACCAACAGGGGGTCAATGAGCAGTTCTTC,CASNQQGVNEQFF
TRBD1,TRBV6-5,-,TRBJ1-2,TGTGCCAGCACCCAGGACAGGGTATATGGCTACACCTTC,CASTQDRVYGYTF
-,TRBV5-1,-,TRBJ2-5,TGCGCCAGCAGCTTCAACCCCGGGACGAAAGAGACCCAGTACTTC,CASSFNPGTKETQYF